One sample yielded the 21 T cell receptor beta chains listed below, sequenced in a study of cytomegalovirus exposure and HLA in healthy donors (TCRdb year 2017). The method behind the library was the immunoSEQ multiplex PCR assay. TCRdb stores this immuneACCESS table with in-frame sequences only. Part of the clones is absent; in the studies checked, under half of the shortfall reflects unresolved V genes, and no reason is known for the rest. The sample records 260,000 or so clones, 70% to 90% of which are singletons. The ten top clones hold around 0.92% of the sample. The sequencing sample was made of PBMCs. The receptors come from a young woman in good health and CMV-seronegative.

V gene TRBV19 combines with J gene TRBJ2-5; D is unresolved. The germline gives CDR1 LNHDA, CDR2 SQIVND (reference sequence). There are 11 residues in the CDR3. The V end was cut by 6 bases, the J end by 5 bases, with 7 bases between. CDR3 region: CASSEWETQYF. As DNA, the CDR3 is TGTGCCAGTAGCGAGTGGGAGACCCAGTACTTC.

The J gene is TRBJ2-7, the V gene TRBV14; maybe TRBD2 (5 bases). From germline, CDR1 is SGHDN and CDR2 FVKESK. With 11 bases removed from V and 3 bases from J, the gap between germline ends came to 23 bases. The CDR3 is made up of 15 amino acids. The DNA of the CDR3 is TGTGCCTGTGGTCTTTGGTGGACTCAAAACTACGAGCAGTACTTC. Protein sequence: CACGLWWTQNYEQYF.

The chain joins TRBV6-5 to TRBJ1-6, with 8 bases fitting TRBD1. V lost 5 bases, J lost 7 bases, and 7 bases stayed unmatched. The CDR3 is 15 amino acids. Germline V gene sequence: CDR1 MNHEY, CDR2 SVGAGI. The CDR3 sequence is CASSQGQAVNSPLHF. As DNA, the CDR3 is TGTGCCAGCAGTCAGGGACAGGCCGTGAATTCACCCCTCCACTTT.

A remark on this clone: This sample also contains other DNA sequences that code for the same CDR3. This chain connects TRBV5-1 to TRBJ2-7, with D possibly being TRBD1 (5 bases). The germline V gene has CDR1 SGHRS and CDR2 YFSETQ. The CDR3 is 13 amino acids. V was clipped by 1 base and J by 2 bases, with 7 bases between them. The CDR3 region is CASSLTGPYEQYF. DNA for the CDR3: TGCGCCAGCAGCTTGACAGGTCCCTACGAGCAGTACTTC. Looking up the rest from reference TRBV5-1 and TRBJ2-7 gives the full variable domain: KAGVTQTPRYLIKTRGQQVTLSCSPISGHRSVSWYQQTPGQGLQFLFEYFSETQRNKGNFPGRFSGRQFSNSRSEMNVSTLELGDSALYLCASSLTGPYEQYFGPGTRLTVT.

V is TRBV2 and J is TRBJ2-2, with D unclear. CDR1 is SNHLY and CDR2 is FYNNEI in the germline V gene. The CDR3 length is 13 residues. Trimming removed 5 bases at V and 6 bases at J, with 10 bases between. CDR3 DNA: TGTGCCAGCAGTTTAACAGCTGCCGGGGAGCTGTTTTTT. This gives the protein CASSLTAAGELFF.

The chain uses TRBV5-5 and TRBJ2-7, with TRBD1 identical over 9 bases. The CDR3 has 14 amino acids. The J segment lost 1 base and the V segment lost 4 bases, leaving 3 bases of the junction unmatched. CDR1 is SGHKS, CDR2 YYEKEE, per germline (reference sequence). DNA for the CDR3: TGTGCCAGCAGCCTGGACAGGGGATCCTACGAGCAGTACTTC. It codes for CASSLDRGSYEQYF.

The rearrangement joins TRBV7-8 to TRBJ1-5; the match to TRBD1 covers 10 bases. J lost 9 bases, V lost 5 bases, and 13 bases had no gene match. The CDR3 has 16 residues. Germline CDR1 is SGHVS and CDR2 is FQNEAQ. The CDR3 loop is CASSTHGGTGVLPQHF. The CDR3 bases are TGTGCCAGCAGCACCCATGGTGGGACAGGGGTTCTGCCCCAGCATTTT.

This rearrangement joins TRBV10-2 to TRBJ2-7; 7 nucleotides agree with TRBD2. From germline, CDR1 is WSHSY and CDR2 SAAADI. J lost 5 bases, V lost 7 bases, and 11 bases had no gene match. CDR3 length equals 14 residues. CDR3 in DNA: TGCGCCAGCAAGGTGGGGGGGGGTTCGGACGAGCAGTACTTC. Translating gives CASKVGGGSDEQYF.

Remarks on this clone: A junction end diverges from the germline sequence, so it may reflect a read error. V usage is TRBV6-5 and J usage is TRBJ2-7, with 11 bases identical to TRBD2. This CDR3 spans 16 amino acids. Germline assignment: CDR1 MNHEY and CDR2 SVGAGI. This chain's CDR3 is CASSYPLAGGTYKQYF. The CDR3, as DNA: TGTGCCAGCAGTTACCCATTAGCGGGAGGGACCTACAAGCAGTACTTC.

The chain is built from TRBV27 and TRBJ2-1, with D tentatively TRBD2 (6 bases). CDR1 is MNHEY, CDR2 SMNVEV, per germline (reference sequence). With 10 bases removed from V and 2 bases from J, the gap between germline ends came to 15 bases. This CDR3 contains 14 residues. The CDR3, as DNA: TGTGCCACAAAATTGGGGGGACCCTACAATGAGCAGTTCTTC. It codes for CATKLGGPYNEQFF.

The table lists this clone with a few counts. The rearrangement joins TRBV27 to TRBJ1-5; 8 bases agree with TRBD1. Losses at the gene ends were 5 bases for V and 6 bases for J; bases not matched to a gene: 6. The CDR3 sequence is 14 residues long. Germline V gene sequence: CDR1 MNHEY, CDR2 SMNVEV (reference sequence). The CDR3 coding sequence is TGTGCCAGCAGTCCCAGGGGGCGGTCTCAGCCCCAGCATTTT. Its translation: CASSPRGRSQPQHF.

The rearrangement links TRBV9 to TRBJ2-6; no clear D gene. Looked up from germline, CDR1 is SGDLS and CDR2 is YYNGEE. CDR3 length: 15 amino acids. Trimming pared 0 bases from V and 0 bases from J, leaving 4 bases between. CDR3 coding DNA: TGTGCCAGCAGCGTAGCTTTCTCTGGGGCCAACGTCCTGACTTTC. It specifies CASSVAFSGANVLTF.

The rearrangement joins TRBV6-5 to TRBJ2-3, with D tentatively TRBD1 (5 bases). Germline lookup yields CDR1 MNHEY and CDR2 SVGAGI. Deletions cut 4 bases from V and 6 bases from J, with 20 bases between. The CDR3 is 16 amino acids. The CDR3 DNA reads TGTGCCAGCAGTTCCCCCCCCGCCGCAAAGGGGGATACGCAGTATTTT. Protein product: CASSSPPAAKGDTQYF.

The chain employs TRBV4-2 and TRBJ1-5, with D perhaps TRBD1 (6 bases). CDR3 length: 16 amino acids. Trimming took 4 bases from V and 6 from J, leaving 19 bases between them. Looked up from germline, CDR1 is LGHNA and CDR2 is YNFKEQ. CDR3 sequence: CASSRIRQAGGQPQHF. Here the CDR3 DNA reads TGTGCCAGCAGCCGAATAAGACAGGCTGGTGGTCAGCCCCAGCATTTT.

This clone was counted at least ten times. J is TRBJ1-5 and V is TRBV7-9; D unresolved. V was clipped by 1 base and J by 4 bases, with 11 bases between them. This CDR3 contains 15 residues. Germline CDR1 and CDR2: SEHNR and FQNEAQ (reference sequence). This chain's CDR3 is CASSLGSEGNQPQHF. The CDR3 nucleotides are TGTGCCAGCAGCTTAGGAAGTGAGGGAAATCAGCCCCAGCATTTT.

The gene calls are TRBV29-1 and TRBJ2-4, with D tentatively TRBD2 (5 bases). Germline lookup yields CDR1 SQVTM and CDR2 ANQGSEA. Trimming cost V 3 bases and J 6 bases, with 9 bases left between them. The CDR3 covers 12 residues. CDR3 DNA: TGCAGCGTTGAGTCAGGACTAAACATTCAGTACTTC. Residues: CSVESGLNIQYF.

This chain uses TRBV7-3 with TRBJ2-1; 12 bases line up with TRBD2. After removal of 5 bases from V and 4 bases from J, the junction contained 3 bases not matched to a gene. In germline, CDR1 is SGHTA, CDR2 FQGTGA. The CDR3 is 15 amino acids. The CDR3 DNA is TGTGCCAGCAGCCCTAGCGGGAGGGATTACAATGAGCAGTTCTTC. Translation gives CASSPSGRDYNEQFF.

This clone was detected once. The rearrangement links TRBV27 to TRBJ2-1; 7 bases align to TRBD2. CDR3 length: 18 amino acids. Germline V gene lookup returns CDR1 MNHEY and CDR2 SMNVEV (reference sequence). J was trimmed by 0 bases and V by 0 bases; bases with no gene match: 8. The CDR3: CASSLSSWEGSSYNEQFF. For the CDR3, the DNA is TGTGCCAGCAGTTTATCATCTTGGGAGGGCAGCTCCTACAATGAGCAGTTCTTC.

This chain connects TRBV5-1 to TRBJ2-3; 10 bases map to TRBD2. This CDR3 has 15 amino acids. Germline-derived CDR1 and CDR2 are SGHRS and YFSETQ. V shed 4 bases, J shed 4 bases, and the junction held 6 bases outside the gene matches. The CDR3 DNA sequence: TGCGCCAGCAGCCCAAGCGGGAGGGCGGCAGATACGCAGTATTTT. It is translated as CASSPSGRAADTQYF.

The V and J genes are TRBV7-6 and TRBJ2-3; perhaps TRBD2 as D (6 bases). The CDR3 covers 14 residues. Trimming left V 6 bases short and J 2 bases short, with 12 bases between. The germline V gene has CDR1 SGHVS and CDR2 FNYEAQ. The DNA for the CDR3 is TGTGCCAGCAGGTTGGGGGGATACACAGATACGCAGTATTTT. Its translation is CASRLGGYTDTQYF.

CDR3 DNA: TGTGCCAGTACTACGTACCCGAACACTGAAGCTTTCTTT. It encodes CASTTYPNTEAFF. The rearrangement links TRBV19 to TRBJ1-1; D is unresolved. The germline CDR1 and CDR2 sequences are LNHDA and SQIVND (reference sequence). CDR3 length equals 13 residues. V lost 7 bases to trimming and J lost 1 base, with 10 bases between them. Filled out from reference TRBV19 and TRBJ1-1, the complete variable domain reads DGGITQSPKYLFRKEGQNVTLSCEQNLNHDAMYWYRQDPGQGLRLIYYSQIVNDFQKGDIAEGYSVSREKKESFPLTVTSAQKNPTAFYLCASTTYPNTEAFFGQGTRLTVV.